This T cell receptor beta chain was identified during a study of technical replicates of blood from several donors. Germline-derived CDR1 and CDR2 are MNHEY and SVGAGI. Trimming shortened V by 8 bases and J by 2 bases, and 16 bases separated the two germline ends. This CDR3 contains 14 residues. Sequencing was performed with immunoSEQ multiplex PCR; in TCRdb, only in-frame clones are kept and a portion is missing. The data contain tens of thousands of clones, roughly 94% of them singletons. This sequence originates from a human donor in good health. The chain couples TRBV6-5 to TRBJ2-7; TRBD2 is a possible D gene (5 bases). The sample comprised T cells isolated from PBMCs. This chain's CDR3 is CASGFSAEPYEQYF. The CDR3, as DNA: TGTGCCAGCGGGTTTAGCGCGGAGCCCTACGAGCAGTACTTC.